These T cell receptor beta chains were read from a single sample in a study of T-cell memory formation after mild COVID-19. In TCRdb, the 5' RACE reads were re-called with MiXCR into one record per CDR3 protein. The data show around 300,000 distinct CDR3 sequences, 10% to 15% seen once. The sample was PBMCs or a T cell subset sorted from them (not recorded which). The origin of the receptors is a man aged 18 to 35 who had mild COVID-19 (a few samples of this study predate the infection). Cell type and time point are not known. The CDR3 runs from the conserved cysteine through the conserved F or W. The D gene is left open where the match is weak. Where a row states a size, it is once, few, many or the class of an expanded clone; other rows omit it.

j_call d_call v_call clone_size cdr3_nt cdr3_aa
TRBJ2-3 TRBD2 TRBV5-1 few TGCGCCAGCAGCAAGGACCCTTTGCGGGGGGTACGAACAGATACGCAGTATTTT CASSKDPLRGVRTDTQYF
TRBJ2-1 TRBD2 TRBV7-9 few TGTGCCAGCAGCCCCGGACTAGCGGGGGTGACCCCCTACAATGAGCAGTTCTTC CASSPGLAGVTPYNEQFF
TRBJ2-5 - TRBV10-3 few TGTGCCATCAGGACAAGAGAGACCCAGTACTTC CAIRTRETQYF
TRBJ2-7 - TRBV6-2/TRBV6-3 few TGTGCCAGCAGTTACTCCCCCGGGGCTTCCTACGAGCAGTACTTC CASSYSPGASYEQYF
TRBJ1-2 TRBD1 TRBV12-3/TRBV12-4 - TGTGCCAGCAGCCCGGACAGGGGTCGGGGCTACACCTTC CASSPDRGRGYTF
TRBJ1-5 - TRBV9 few TGTGCCAGCAGCCCTGACGGGAGCCTTCAGCCCCAGCATTTT CASSPDGSLQPQHF
TRBJ2-2 TRBD1 TRBV7-8 few TGTGCCAGCAGCTTAGGGGACAGGGGCACCGGGGAGCTGTTTTTT CASSLGDRGTGELFF
TRBJ2-1 TRBD2 TRBV20-1 many TGCAGTGCTCCCTTAGCGGGGGGTCTCCTGGGTGAGCAGTTCTTC CSAPLAGGLLGEQFF
TRBJ1-4 - TRBV4-1 - TGCGCCAGCAGGGGCACCTATAATGAAAAACTGTTTTTT CASRGTYNEKLFF
TRBJ2-1 TRBD2 TRBV6-2/TRBV6-3 few TGTGCCAGCAGTTACGCGGTAGCGGGATCGTCGAAGTTCTTC CASSYAVAGSSKFF
TRBJ2-4 - TRBV6-2/TRBV6-3 - TGTGCCAGCAGAAGGGGGACAAACATTCAGTACTTC CASRRGTNIQYF
TRBJ1-4 TRBD1 TRBV7-9 few TGTGCCAGCAGCACGACCTCGGGACAGGGGTTAGGAAAACTGTTTTTT CASSTTSGQGLGKLFF
TRBJ1-5 - TRBV6-6 - TGTGCCAGCAGTTTGGGCGATACGGGTAAGCCCCAGCATTTT CASSLGDTGKPQHF
TRBJ2-1 TRBD1 TRBV5-4 - TGTGCCAGCAGCTTGGGGGGACAGGGCGTCCCCTACAATGAGCAGTTCTTC CASSLGGQGVPYNEQFF
TRBJ2-1 - TRBV9 few TGTGCCAGCAGCGTAGAACCTCGGGCTGAGCAGTTCTTC CASSVEPRAEQFF
TRBJ1-6 - TRBV11-2 - TGTGCCAGCAGCCCGCAGACAGCCAATTCACCCCTCCACTTT CASSPQTANSPLHF
TRBJ2-7 - TRBV6-5 few TGTGCCAGCAGTTACTCGGGACCCTCCTACGAGCAGTACTTC CASSYSGPSYEQYF
TRBJ1-5 - TRBV2 - TGTGCCAGCAGGACGGGGTGGGAGCAGCCCCAGCATTTT CASRTGWEQPQHF
TRBJ2-1 - TRBV7-3 - TGTGCCAGCAGCCCGACAGGTTTTTCCTACAATGAGCAGTTCTTC CASSPTGFSYNEQFF
TRBJ1-3 TRBD1 TRBV7-9 many TGTGCCAGCAGCTTTACAGGGGCTGGAAACACCATATATTTT CASSFTGAGNTIYF
TRBJ1-5 - TRBV6-1 few TGTGCCAGCAGTGGGGGGGGGGGCTGGCAGCCCCAGCATTTT CASSGGGGWQPQHF
TRBJ1-2 - TRBV12-3/TRBV12-4 many TGTGCCAGCAGTCCTCGGCCCTATGGCTACACCTTC CASSPRPYGYTF
TRBJ2-2 TRBD1 TRBV7-2 few TGTGCCAGCAGCTTAGCGATATATTCGGGACAGGGGGCCAACACCGGGGAGCTGTTTTTT CASSLAIYSGQGANTGELFF
TRBJ1-5 - TRBV25-1 - TGTGCCAGCAGCGGCGTCAATCAGCCCCAGCATTTT CASSGVNQPQHF
TRBJ1-5 - TRBV29-1 - TGCAGCGTTCGACGGGCGCCCAATCAGCCCCAGCATTTT CSVRRAPNQPQHF
TRBJ2-7 TRBD1 TRBV5-1 - TGCGCCAGCAGCTTGTTCGACAGGGCCCGAGAGCAGTACTTC CASSLFDRAREQYF